The clone carrying this TCR beta chain has a count of ten or more. Its antigen is not identified. Previously described methods and listed TCR primers were used for bulk TCR libraries. One entry per CDR3 protein results from TCRdb running MiXCR on the PCR reads. The sample yields around 460,000 distinct CDR3 sequences, 20% to 25% seen once. These data originate in a study of molecular identifiers for immune sequencing clone quantification. Study-wide results and caveats: Should identical TCR molecules share a barcode, the sizes of highly expanded clones could be underestimated.

CDR3 length equals 14 residues. Trimming removed 4 bases from V and 2 bases from J; junction bases left unmatched: 7. Germline values: CDR1 DFQATT, CDR2 SNEGSKA (reference sequence). It was from around 18,000 to 910,000 sorted cells, with 10%, 30% or 50% RNA, that naive CD8 libraries came. The sequencing sample was made of naive CD8+ T cells from blood, with Jurkat cell RNA spiked in. Subset here: FACS-sorted CD8+CD4-CCR7+CD45RA+ naive T cells. The rearrangement links TRBV20-1 to TRBJ2-7, with 8 bases identical to TRBD2. The clonotype comes from a human donor in good health. Some libraries in this study had Jurkat cell RNA spiked in. The CDR3, as DNA: TGCAGTGCTACCCCCTATAGCGGGGCCTACGAGCAGTACTTC. Translation gives CSATPYSGAYEQYF.